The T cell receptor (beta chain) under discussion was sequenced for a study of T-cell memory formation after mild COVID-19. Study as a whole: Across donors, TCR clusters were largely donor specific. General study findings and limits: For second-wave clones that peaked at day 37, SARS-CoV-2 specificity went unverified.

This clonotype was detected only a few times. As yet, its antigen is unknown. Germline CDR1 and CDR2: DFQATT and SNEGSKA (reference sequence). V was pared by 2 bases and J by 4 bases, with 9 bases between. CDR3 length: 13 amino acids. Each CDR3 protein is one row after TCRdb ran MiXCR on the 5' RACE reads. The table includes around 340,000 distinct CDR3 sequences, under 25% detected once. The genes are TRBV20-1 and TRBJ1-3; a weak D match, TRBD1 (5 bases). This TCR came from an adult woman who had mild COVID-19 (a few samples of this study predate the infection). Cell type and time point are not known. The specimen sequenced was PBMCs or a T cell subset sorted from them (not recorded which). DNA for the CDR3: TGCAGTGCTAGATCAGGGATGGGAAACACCATATATTTT. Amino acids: CSARSGMGNTIYF.